Below, 10 T cell receptor beta chains from the same sample are listed, as sequenced in a study of T-cell reconstitution after alpha-beta-depleted transplantation in children. The TCRbeta library was prepared with unique molecular identifiers. A single record per CDR3 protein comes from TCRdb applying MiXCR to the PCR reads. The sample carries about 460,000 distinct CDR3 sequences, roughly an eighth recorded once. Source: PBMCs, mostly from graft donor cells, taken 180 days after TCRalphabeta/CD19-depleted stem cell transplant. The origin of the receptors is a female patient aged 2 to 10 who had a stem cell transplant for aplastic anemia, so the T cells may come from the graft donor.

This clonotype has only a few counts. This chain links TRBV9 with TRBJ2-7, with 10 positions matching TRBD1. The CDR3 is 15 residues long. V was clipped by 3 bases and J by 3 bases; unmatched bases: 6. The germline CDR1 and CDR2 sequences are SGDLS and YYNGEE. CDR3 region: CASSGRDRGFYEQYF. In nucleotides, the CDR3 is TGTGCCAGCAGCGGCCGGGACAGGGGATTCTACGAGCAGTACTTC. The variable domain in full, with the rest retrieved from reference TRBV9 and TRBJ2-7, is DSGVTQTPKHLITATGQRVTLRCSPRSGDLSVYWYQQSLDQGLQFLIQYYNGEERAKGNILERFSAQQFPDLHSELNLSSLELGDSALYFCASSGRDRGFYEQYFGPGTRLTVT.

This clonotype was recorded many times. This rearrangement joins TRBV29-1 to TRBJ2-1, with 12 bases that match TRBD2. The CDR3 has 16 residues. J gave up 6 bases and V 3 bases, and 9 bases lay outside the gene matches. CDR1 is SQVTM, CDR2 ANQGSEA, per germline. The DNA for the CDR3 is TGCAGCGTTGATGGGCTAGCGGGAGGGCCGAGCAATGAGCAGTTCTTC. It yields the protein CSVDGLAGGPSNEQFF.

CDR3 residues: CASSFNTAGNTIYF. DNA for the CDR3: TGTGCCAGCAGCTTTAACACAGCCGGAAACACCATATATTTT. The rearrangement links TRBV5-6 to TRBJ1-3; D is unresolved. Looked up from germline, CDR1 is SGHDT and CDR2 is YYEEEE. V was pared by 2 bases and J by 4 bases, with 10 bases between. The CDR3 totals 14 residues.

The rearrangement links TRBV13 to TRBJ1-4; a weak D match, TRBD1 (6 bases). Germline-derived CDR1 and CDR2 are PRHDT and FYEKMQ (reference sequence). The V and J ends lost 5 bases and 7 bases respectively, with 14 bases between them. The CDR3 covers 14 residues. CDR3 DNA sequence: TGTGCCAGCAGCATACAGGGCATAAGTGAAAAACTGTTTTTT. It yields the protein CASSIQGISEKLFF.

This clonotype was counted ten times or more. This sequence joins TRBV24-1 and TRBJ2-3; D possibly corresponds to TRBD1 (5 bases). Trimming cost V 4 bases and J 3 bases, with 13 bases left between them. Germline V lookup: CDR1 KGHDR, CDR2 SFDVKD. The CDR3 length is 15 residues. CDR3 sequence: CATSESWQGTDTQYF. The CDR3 DNA reads as TGTGCCACCAGTGAGTCATGGCAGGGAACAGATACGCAGTATTTT.

This clonotype came up many times. CDR3 sequence: CASSVGLAGETQYF. In DNA, the CDR3 is TGTGCCAGCAGCGTAGGGCTAGCGGGGGAGACCCAGTACTTC. This chain connects TRBV9 to TRBJ2-5; TRBD2 matches at 9 bases. From germline, CDR1 is SGDLS and CDR2 YYNGEE. V trimming: 0 bases; J trimming: 5 bases; junction bases outside the gene matches: 2. This CDR3 comprises 14 residues. The whole variable domain, remainder taken from reference TRBV9 and TRBJ2-5, is DSGVTQTPKHLITATGQRVTLRCSPRSGDLSVYWYQQSLDQGLQFLIQYYNGEERAKGNILERFSAQQFPDLHSELNLSSLELGDSALYFCASSVGLAGETQYFGPGTRLLVL.

The chain couples TRBV27 to TRBJ2-3, with 7 bases that match TRBD2. The CDR3 length is 15 residues. With 5 bases clipped from V and 1 base from J, the junction kept 6 bases outside the gene matches. CDR1 and CDR2 from the germline V gene are MNHEY and SMNVEV (reference sequence). The CDR3 DNA reads as TGTGCCAGCAGTCTTAGTCTAGCGGGCACAGATACGCAGTATTTT. This codes for CASSLSLAGTDTQYF.

The chain couples TRBV7-8 to TRBJ1-1; 8 bases align to TRBD1. The germline V gene encodes CDR1 SGHVS and CDR2 FQNEAQ. The CDR3 spans 17 residues. The V segment lost 0 bases and the J segment 8 bases; nucleotides outside the gene matches: 14. The chain's CDR3 is CASSLAGTGLSLGEAFF. CDR3 in DNA: TGTGCCAGCAGCTTAGCCGGGACAGGCTTATCCCTCGGGGAAGCTTTCTTT.

This clonotype was recorded at least ten times. V is TRBV29-1 and J is TRBJ2-5; D is possibly TRBD2 (5 bases). Germline V gene lookup returns CDR1 SQVTM and CDR2 ANQGSEA. Trimming took off 2 bases at V and 5 bases at J, with 12 bases between the two ends. The CDR3 extends over 13 amino acids. The CDR3 reads CSVEPPGMETQYF. In nucleotides, the CDR3 is TGCAGCGTTGAACCCCCGGGGATGGAGACCCAGTACTTC.

The rearrangement links TRBV2 to TRBJ2-7; TRBD1 matches at 7 bases. CDR3 length equals 14 residues. Trimming at V came to 4 bases and at J to 3 bases, leaving 6 bases not matched to a gene. Germline values: CDR1 SNHLY, CDR2 FYNNEI. The CDR3 loop is CASSAPGQHYEQYV. Here the CDR3 DNA reads TGTGCCAGCAGTGCACCGGGACAGCACTACGAGCAGTACGTC.